The clone carrying this T cell receptor (beta chain) was observed a few times. The data belong to a study of blood T cell repertoires in COVID-19. Germline CDR1 and CDR2: SGHDN and FVKESK. This CDR3 has 16 amino acids. The V end was cut by 1 base, the J end by 8 bases, with 20 bases between. Exposed volunteers were people who met a COVID-19 case within 2 weeks before study entry. Measured with immunoSEQ multiplex PCR; TCRdb has only the in-frame clones, and not every one. The profile shows around 340,000 clones, 88% of them singletons. The gene calls are TRBV14 and TRBJ1-2, with D perhaps TRBD1 (5 bases). The sequenced sample was PBMCs or T cells enriched from blood (not recorded which). The TCR was taken from a woman in her 30s who had been exposed to COVID-19. In DNA form, the CDR3 reads TGTGCCAGCAGCCAAGCCCCAAGGTCGGGGGTGAGGGGCTACACCTTC. This translates into CASSQAPRSGVRGYTF.